This T cell receptor beta chain was obtained from a study of cytomegalovirus exposure and HLA in healthy donors. The study, taken as a whole, reports: Later analysis showed TCR association rates varying by HLA locus, highest for DRB1 and lowest for HLA-C. 87-base-pair reads could not separate some V segments, including TRBV6-2 and TRBV6-3. Researchers had no immune exposure information except CMV serostatus available.

This clone was seen a few times. Its antigen is not identified. Both 60 Vbeta primers and 13 Jbeta primers went into the PCR. In the study's own analysis: In a later analysis, the count reached some 88 million unique TCR beta chains, with 10 million to 14 million shared. Profiling relied on immunoSEQ multiplex PCR, and the TCRdb table lists in-frame clones only, not all of them. D and trimming were read from the DNA, whereas the V and J calls and clone size are those reported in that table. The profile shows roughly 200,000 clones, approximately 85% of them singletons. Germline V CDR1 and CDR2: SGHDT, YYEEEE. The CDR3 runs 16 residues. J was trimmed by 0 bases and V by 2 bases; bases with no gene match: 6.

Sequencing was performed on PBMCs. This TCR derives from a woman between 45 and 60 years old in good health and CMV-seronegative. The chain combines TRBV5-6 with TRBJ2-5; 8 bases are a match to TRBD2. CDR3 region: CASSFRSGSNQETQYF. CDR3 nucleotides: TGTGCCAGCAGCTTCAGGAGCGGGAGTAACCAAGAGACCCAGTACTTC.